This T cell receptor beta chain is drawn from a study of blood T cell repertoires in COVID-19. The table came from immunoSEQ multiplex PCR; TCRdb's copy has only in-frame clones and leaves some out. The table includes about 99,000 clones, approximately 90% detected once. With 2 bases clipped from V and 2 bases from J, the junction kept 13 bases outside the gene matches. The CDR3 consists of 18 residues. Per germline, CDR1 MNHNS and CDR2 SASEGT. This receptor was obtained from a woman older than 75 in a cohort sampled during active COVID-19. Sequencing was carried out using peripheral blood. The gene calls are TRBV6-1 and TRBJ2-7; 9 bases line up with TRBD2. In DNA, the CDR3 is TGTGCCAGCAGTGAATTTTCTGGCGTTGCGGGGGGGGCCTACGAGCAGTACTTC. Translation: CASSEFSGVAGGAYEQYF.